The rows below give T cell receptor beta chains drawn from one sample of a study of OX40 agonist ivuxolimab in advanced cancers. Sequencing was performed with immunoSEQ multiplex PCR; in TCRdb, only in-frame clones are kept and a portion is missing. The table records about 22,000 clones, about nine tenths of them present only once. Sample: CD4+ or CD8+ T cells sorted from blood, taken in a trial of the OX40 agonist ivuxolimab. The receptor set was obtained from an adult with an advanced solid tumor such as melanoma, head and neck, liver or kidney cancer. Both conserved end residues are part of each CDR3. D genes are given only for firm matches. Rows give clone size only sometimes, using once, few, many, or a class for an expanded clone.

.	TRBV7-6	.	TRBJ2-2	TGTGCCAGCAGCTTTACAGCGCTCGGGGAGCTGTTTTTT	CASSFTALGELFF
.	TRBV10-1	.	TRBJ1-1	TGCGCCAGCAGTGAGGCACTTCACACTGAAGCTTTCTTT	CASSEALHTEAFF
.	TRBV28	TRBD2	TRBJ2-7	TGTGCCAGCAGCTCCGATCCAACTAGCGGGGGTGTCTACGAGCAGTACTTC	CASSSDPTSGGVYEQYF
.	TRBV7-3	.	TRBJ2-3	TGTGCCAGCAGCTTAAGAGGGAGAAAAACAGATACGCAGTATTTT	CASSLRGRKTDTQYF
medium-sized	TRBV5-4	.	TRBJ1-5	TGTGCCAGCAGCCTATTCGGAGAGGATCAGCCCCAGCATTTT	CASSLFGEDQPQHF
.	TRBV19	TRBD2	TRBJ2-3	TGTGCCAGCGCCCGACTAGCCTCTAGCACAGATACGCAGTATTTT	CASARLASSTDTQYF
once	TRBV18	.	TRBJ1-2	TGTGCCACCCAGGGGCAGGGAGGCTATGGCTACACCTTC	CATQGQGGYGYTF
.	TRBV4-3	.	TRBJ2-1	TGCGCCAGCAGCCAAGAAGAGAATGAGCAGTTCTTC	CASSQEENEQFF
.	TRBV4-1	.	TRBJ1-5	TGCGCCAGCAGCCCCCTGGAGACGGGCAATCAGCCCCAGCATTTT	CASSPLETGNQPQHF
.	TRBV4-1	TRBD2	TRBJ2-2	TGCGCCAGCAGCCAGTTACTAGCGTACACCGGGGAGCTGTTTTTT	CASSQLLAYTGELFF
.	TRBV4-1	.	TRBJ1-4	TGCGCCAGCAGCCAGGGCACGGCTAATGAAAAACTGTTTTTT	CASSQGTANEKLFF
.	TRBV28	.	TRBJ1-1	TGTGCCAGCAGTTTAGGCAGGGAAACTGAAGCTTTCTTT	CASSLGRETEAFF
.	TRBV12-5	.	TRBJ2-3	TGTGCTAGTGGTTTCCGCAGGGAGCATACGCAGTATTTT	CASGFRREHTQYF
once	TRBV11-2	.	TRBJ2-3	TGTGCCAGCAGCCACGGGAGTCCCGCCAGCACAGATACGCAGTATTTT	CASSHGSPASTDTQYF
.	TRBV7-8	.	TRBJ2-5	TGTGCCAGCCAACTGAGGGTGGTCATGGAGACCCAGTACTTC	CASQLRVVMETQYF
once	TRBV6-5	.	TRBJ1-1	TGTGCCAGTAGTTGGGGGCGCAGCACTGAAGCTTTCTTT	CASSWGRSTEAFF
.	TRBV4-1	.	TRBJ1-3	TGCGCCAGCAGCCCTATTCCACAGGGTAGAATTGGAAACACCATATATTTT	CASSPIPQGRIGNTIYF
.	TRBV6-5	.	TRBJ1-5	TGTGCCAGCGGGAGAAACAATCAGCCCCAGCATTTT	CASGRNNQPQHF
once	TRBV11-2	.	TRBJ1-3	TGTGCCAGCTACCAATCTGGAAACACCATATATTTT	CASYQSGNTIYF
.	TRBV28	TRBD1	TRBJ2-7	TGTGCCAGCAGTTTCTTGGTTAGGGACAGGGGGCCAGACGAGCAGTACTTC	CASSFLVRDRGPDEQYF
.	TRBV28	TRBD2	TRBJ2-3	TGTGCCAGCAGTTTTATCGGGGAGGGTGGCACAGATACGCAGTATTTT	CASSFIGEGGTDTQYF
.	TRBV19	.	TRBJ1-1	TGTGCCAGTAGGGGGGGCGGACGGACTGAAGCTTTCTTT	CASRGGGRTEAFF
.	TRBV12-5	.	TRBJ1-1	TGTGCTAGTGGTTTGGACCACAACCCTGAAGCTTTCTTT	CASGLDHNPEAFF